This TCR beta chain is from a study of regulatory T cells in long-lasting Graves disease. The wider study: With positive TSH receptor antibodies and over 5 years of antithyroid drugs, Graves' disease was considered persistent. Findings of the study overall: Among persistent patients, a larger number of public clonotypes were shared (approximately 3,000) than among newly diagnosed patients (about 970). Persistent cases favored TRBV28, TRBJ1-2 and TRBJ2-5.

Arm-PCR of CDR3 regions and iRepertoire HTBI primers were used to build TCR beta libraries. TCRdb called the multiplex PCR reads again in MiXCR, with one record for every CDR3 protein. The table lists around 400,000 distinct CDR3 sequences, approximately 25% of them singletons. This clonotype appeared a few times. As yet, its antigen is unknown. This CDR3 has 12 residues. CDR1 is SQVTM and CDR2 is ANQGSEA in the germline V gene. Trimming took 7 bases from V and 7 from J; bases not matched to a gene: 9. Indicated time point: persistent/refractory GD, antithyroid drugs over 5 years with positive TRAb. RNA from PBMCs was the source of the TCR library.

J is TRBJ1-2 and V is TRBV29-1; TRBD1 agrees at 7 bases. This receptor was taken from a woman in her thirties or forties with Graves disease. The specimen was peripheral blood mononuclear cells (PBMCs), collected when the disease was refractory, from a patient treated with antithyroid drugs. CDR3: CSGQEGAGGYTF. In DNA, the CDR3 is TGCAGCGGCCAAGAGGGGGCAGGTGGCTACACCTTC.